This T cell receptor (beta chain) was identified during a study of CD8+ T cells in alopecia areata listed by TCRdb under 2018. For the study in its entirety: To study T cell clonal expansion in alopecia areata, the researchers applied high-throughput TCRbeta sequencing to both the C3H/HeJ mouse model and human patients. TCRbeta CDR3 regions were amplified by immunoSEQ multiplex PCR with 35 Vbeta forward and 13 Jbeta reverse primers. RNA was obtained with the PAXgene miRNA kit for fixed scalp, the miRNeasy kit for PBMCs, and the RNeasy kit for mouse skin. Scalp clonality was compared among normal scalp (n=4), patchy alopecia areata scalp (n=8), and alopecia totalis/universalis scalp (n=8). On the human side, TCRbeta sequencing was run on scalp tissue and on sorted CD4+ and CD8+ peripheral blood T cells from healthy controls and from alopecia areata patients with either patchy or totalis/universalis disease. Summary of the overall study and its limitations: Unlike mouse skin, where gammadelta T cells dominate, normal human skin contains resident alphabeta T cells that get sequenced too, which complicates analysis of the scalp TCR repertoire. Compared with normal scalp, lesional scalp, particularly in alopecia totalis/universalis, had higher clonality and more expanded CD8+ clones, which suggests antigenic drive. Compared with mice, TCR sequences shared between patients were less clear, possibly partly because of HLA diversity across the patient population.

The library relied on the immunoSEQ multiplex PCR assay. RNA was extracted from all samples and reverse transcribed into cDNA, which served as template for TCR sequencing. SuperScript III was used to make first-strand cDNA, primed with a 2:1 mix of oligo-dT and random hexamers. A synthetic immune receptor repertoire was used to measure amplification bias, and any remaining bias was corrected computationally. Under the source paper's analysis protocol: Raw reads were preprocessed for error removal, and CDR3 was defined according to IMGT conventions as running from the conserved cysteine to phenylalanine. Clonality was computed as 1 minus the Shannon entropy, with the entropy normalized by log2 of the number of productive unique TCRs. CD4 or CD8 identity of scalp clones was inferred by cross-referencing scalp TCRbeta sequences with sorted blood CD4 and CD8 repertoires. What TCRdb holds here is the immuneACCESS table cut down to in-frame rearrangements. Part of the clones is not present; checked against another copy, under half of the missing clones reflect an unresolved V gene, and the others are unexplained. The V and J calls and clone size come from that table; D and trimming were worked out from the DNA. Here the sample has 110,000 to 150,000 clones; about three fifths occur a single time. 30% to 45% of the sample goes to the ten largest clones.

CDR1 LGHNT and CDR2 FRNRAP were looked up in the germline V gene. Trimming removed 1 base from V and 6 bases from J, leaving 7 bases between the germline ends. Spanning cysteine to phenylalanine, the CDR3 consists of 12 amino acids. The read is trimmed to its CDR3 DNA, 36 bases read in frame from base 1. PBMCs were separated by density centrifugation and stained for CD3, CD4 and CD8, after which CD4+ and CD8+ T cells were sorted on a FACSAria. Unaffected controls provided scalp biopsies and blood samples. With regard to this clone: Its antigen remains unidentified. Per-base quality was not reported, and no clone a single base away is much larger than it.

Sequences were obtained from CD8+ T cells sorted from blood. The sequence derives from a human donor in good health. The chain couples TRBV12-5 to TRBJ2-7, with no reliable assignment of the D segment. The sequenced DNA: TGTGCTAGTGGTTTGGCCGCCGGCGAGCAGTACTTC. It codes for CASGLAAGEQYF.